These 20 T cell receptor beta chains were sequenced from one sample in a study of identical twins. Each CDR3 protein gets one entry after TCRdb re-called the 5' RACE reads with MiXCR. This sample has a few hundred thousand distinct CDR3 sequences, with around a tenth found just once. The same data also went into a second study, on yellow fever vaccine responses in identical twins.

The sequenced sample consisted of PBMCs. The receptors were gathered from a woman aged 18-30 years in good health.

This clonotype was seen ten or more times. This chain connects TRBV11-2 to TRBJ2-5, with TRBD2 matching 11 bases. CDR3 length equals 15 residues. The junction had 2 bases not matched to a gene; V was cut back by 1 base and J by 4 bases. Germline-derived CDR1 and CDR2 are SGHAT and FQNNGV. The CDR3 loop is CASSLVTSGGETQYF. DNA of the CDR3: TGTGCCAGCAGCTTAGTTACTAGCGGGGGAGAGACCCAGTACTTC.

In the case of this clonotype: This clone may be a read error of a much larger clone one base away. The V call is TRBV20-1, the J call TRBJ2-3, with D possibly matching TRBD2 (6 bases). Germline V gene lookup returns CDR1 DFQATT and CDR2 SNEGSKA (reference sequence). V lost 6 bases to trimming and J lost 6 bases, with 13 bases between them. The CDR3 has 12 residues. CDR3 DNA: TGCAGTGCCTCGGACTATTTGGATACGCAGTATTTT. Protein product: CSASDYLDTQYF.

V is TRBV12-3 or TRBV12-4 and J is TRBJ2-5; D is possibly TRBD2 (7 bases). CDR3 size: 17 residues. Trimming left V 3 bases short and J 4 bases short, with 21 bases between. Here the CDR3 reads CASSFWVGGLSGETQYF. Here the CDR3 DNA reads TGTGCCAGCAGTTTCTGGGTCGGGGGGCTATCGGGAGAGACCCAGTACTTC.

This clonotype has a count of ten or more. CDR3 loop: CASSPDLNEQFF. CDR3 sequence (DNA): TGTGCCAGCAGTCCGGACTTAAATGAGCAGTTCTTC. V gene TRBV2 combines with J gene TRBJ2-1, with a possible D match to TRBD2 (5 bases). Germline lookup yields CDR1 SNHLY and CDR2 FYNNEI. The CDR3 contains 12 residues. V was clipped by 5 bases and J by 7 bases, with 9 bases between them.

The rearrangement links TRBV5-6 to TRBJ2-1; D gene uncertain. The CDR3 extends over 16 amino acids. From germline, CDR1 is SGHDT and CDR2 YYEEEE. V gave up 2 bases and J gave up 2 bases, with 14 bases separating them. Written as DNA, the CDR3 is TGTGCCAGCAGCTTTTCACTGGGTTTAACCTACAATGAGCAGTTCTTC. Residues: CASSFSLGLTYNEQFF.

The chain carries TRBV5-4 and TRBJ2-7; 7 nucleotides match TRBD1. CDR1 is SGHNT, CDR2 YYREEE, per germline (reference sequence). V was pared by 1 base and J by 1 base, with 5 bases of the junction left unmatched. The CDR3 totals 15 residues. The CDR3 DNA reads TGTGCCAGCAGCTTGCGGACAGGTCCATCCTACGAGCAGTACTTC. Translation gives CASSLRTGPSYEQYF.

The table lists this clonotype with many counts. The chain combines TRBV12-3 or TRBV12-4 with TRBJ1-4; no definite D call. Trimming took off 3 bases at V and 0 bases at J, with 5 bases between the two ends. The CDR3 runs 14 residues. This CDR3 is CASSFLATNEKLFF. CDR3 nucleotides: TGTGCCAGCAGTTTTCTCGCAACTAATGAAAAACTGTTTTTT.

This sequence joins TRBV27 and TRBJ2-7; 12 bases are a match to TRBD2. The CDR3 runs 17 residues. Germline loops: CDR1 MNHEY, CDR2 SMNVEV (reference sequence). With V trimmed by 5 bases and J by 2 bases, 10 bases remained unmatched. The CDR3 sequence is CASSPITLAGGPYEQYF. The CDR3, as DNA: TGTGCCAGCAGTCCAATCACTCTAGCGGGAGGGCCCTACGAGCAGTACTTC.

This clonotype was counted at least ten times. V is TRBV6-1 and J is TRBJ2-1; perhaps D is TRBD1 or TRBD2 (5 bases each). CDR1 and CDR2 (germline): MNHNS, SASEGT. Trimming took off 6 bases at V and 7 bases at J, with 19 bases between the two ends. The CDR3 runs to 15 residues. CDR3 sequence reads: CASSRGVMFYNEQFF. CDR3 coding DNA: TGTGCCAGCAGCCGAGGGGTGATGTTTTATAATGAGCAGTTCTTC.

Judged by abundance, this clonotype is medium-sized (0.01 to 0.1%). The chain recombines TRBV5-1 with TRBJ2-7; 7 bases agree with TRBD1. The CDR3 is made up of 14 amino acids. CDR1 is SGHRS, CDR2 YFSETQ, per germline. With V trimmed by 4 bases and J by 7 bases, 11 bases remained unmatched. In DNA form, the CDR3 reads TGCGCCAGCAGCCCCCGACAGGGAGTTAGTGAGCAGTACTTC. Its translation: CASSPRQGVSEQYF.

This clonotype was found many times. The chain has TRBV4-2 and TRBJ2-5; a possible D gene is TRBD1 (5 bases). With 0 bases removed from V and 5 bases from J, the gap between germline ends came to 13 bases. The CDR3 consists of 15 residues. Germline lookup yields CDR1 LGHNA and CDR2 YNFKEQ. CDR3 bases: TGTGCCAGCAGCCAAGAGCAGGGCGATGACGAGACCCAGTACTTC. Translated: CASSQEQGDDETQYF.

This clonotype was counted ten times or more. As DNA, the CDR3 is TGTGCCAGCAGTTTCCCGAGGACAGGAAACTCCTACAATGAGCAGTTCTTC. Its protein is CASSFPRTGNSYNEQFF. The chain is built from TRBV28 and TRBJ2-1; 7 bases match TRBD1. This CDR3 spans 17 amino acids. CDR1 and CDR2 from the germline V gene are MDHEN and SYDVKM. Unmatched junction bases numbered 8, after V lost 3 bases and J lost 0 bases. The variable domain in full, with the rest retrieved from reference TRBV28 and TRBJ2-1, is DVKVTQSSRYLVKRTGEKVFLECVQDMDHENMFWYRQDPGLGLRLIYFSYDVKMKEKGDIPEGYSVSREKKERFSLILESASTNQTSMYLCASSFPRTGNSYNEQFFGPGTRLTVL.

This clonotype came up many times. The chain combines TRBV5-1 with TRBJ1-1; TRBD1 is a possible D gene (5 bases). Germline V lookup: CDR1 SGHRS, CDR2 YFSETQ. V was cut by 0 bases and J by 11 bases, with 14 bases left in between. This CDR3 is built from 13 residues. Written as DNA, the CDR3 is TGCGCCAGCAGCTTGGCCGTCGGGGCCGTGGCTTTCTTT. Amino acid sequence: CASSLAVGAVAFF.

This clonotype has only a few counts. The genes are TRBV2 and TRBJ2-3, with TRBD2 matching over 8 bases. CDR1 and CDR2 from the germline V gene are SNHLY and FYNNEI. Losses at the gene ends were 7 bases for V and 3 bases for J; bases not matched to a gene: 6. CDR3 length: 14 amino acids. CDR3 nucleotide sequence: TGTGCCAGCAAGCTAGCGGGTAATACAGATACGCAGTATTTT. It translates to CASKLAGNTDTQYF.

The genes are TRBV6-2 or TRBV6-3 and TRBJ1-5, with 9 bases lining up with TRBD1. Germline CDR1 and CDR2: MNHEY and SVGEGT. V trimming: 6 bases; J trimming: 7 bases; junction bases outside the gene matches: 19. The CDR3 extends over 18 amino acids. In DNA, the CDR3 is TGTGCCAGCAGCCATCTCCCCGGGACAGGGTTTTCCGGCCAGCCCCAGCATTTT. This encodes CASSHLPGTGFSGQPQHF.

In its sample, this clonotype was seen many times. The chain has TRBV2 and TRBJ2-4; 8 bases agree with TRBD2. V shed 6 bases and J 9 bases; nucleotides not matched to a gene: 10. Germline loops: CDR1 SNHLY, CDR2 FYNNEI. The CDR3 is 14 amino acids. The CDR3 region has the DNA TGTGCCAGCAGGGAGGAGCGGGAGAGCACCATTCAGTACTTC. Translating it yields CASREERESTIQYF.

This clonotype was observed a few times. The chain links TRBV5-1 to TRBJ2-6; D unclear. The CDR3 is made up of 15 amino acids. Germline CDR1 SGHRS, CDR2 YFSETQ. Trimming took off 4 bases at V and 0 bases at J, with 8 bases between the two ends. CDR3: CASSPEVSGANVLTF. CDR3 nucleotide sequence: TGCGCCAGCAGCCCAGAGGTCTCTGGGGCCAACGTCCTGACTTTC.

This clonotype showed up just a few times. The rearrangement links TRBV3-1 to TRBJ1-5; D is possibly TRBD1 (5 bases). The V end was cut by 4 bases, the J end by 3 bases, with 7 bases between. This CDR3 is 13 amino acids long. From germline, CDR1 is LGHDT and CDR2 YNNKEL (reference sequence). The CDR3 DNA is TGTGCCAGCAGCCGGGGGGTCAATCAGCCCCAGCATTTT. Translated: CASSRGVNQPQHF.

The chain combines TRBV5-1 with TRBJ2-4, with D maybe TRBD2 (6 bases). Germline V CDR1 and CDR2: SGHRS, YFSETQ. V was trimmed by 0 bases and J by 2 bases, leaving 12 bases between them. This CDR3 is 16 amino acids long. The CDR3 spells CASSLGQGGPKNIQYF. The DNA of the CDR3 is TGCGCCAGCAGCTTGGGGCAGGGAGGACCCAAAAACATTCAGTACTTC.

The table lists this clonotype with many counts. This chain connects TRBV29-1 to TRBJ1-1, with D unclear. Germline values: CDR1 SQVTM, CDR2 ANQGSEA. The ends were cut back, 7 bases at V and 5 bases at J, with 8 bases in the middle. The CDR3 is made up of 10 amino acids. Here the CDR3 DNA reads TGCAGCGGCGGGGAGACTGAAGCTTTCTTT. The encoded protein is CSGGETEAFF.